These 19 T cell receptor beta chains came from one sample sequenced in a study of tissue T cells after allogeneic stem cell transplantation. Repertoires were generated with immunoSEQ multiplex PCR, while TCRdb's copy carries only in-frame clones and drops some. The sample records roughly 3,500 clones, 55% to 75% being singletons. The specimen was tissue from the right colon, collected at autopsy. The receptors here all came from a male donor aged 60 or over with lung cancer.

The V call is TRBV12-5, the J call TRBJ1-5; no definite D call. V was clipped by 5 bases and J by 0 bases, with 20 bases between them. Germline loops: CDR1 LGHNT, CDR2 FRNRAP. The CDR3 length is 18 residues. The CDR3 loop is CASGMAPAGEHSNQPQHF. Written as DNA, the CDR3 is TGTGCTAGTGGTATGGCTCCCGCCGGGGAGCATAGCAATCAGCCCCAGCATTTT.

The J gene is TRBJ1-5, the V gene TRBV29-1; D ambiguous. V was clipped by 5 bases and J by 3 bases, with 8 bases between them. CDR1 is SQVTM and CDR2 is ANQGSEA in the germline V gene. This CDR3 is built from 12 residues. The DNA of the CDR3 is TGCAGCGTTTCACTGAACAATCAGCCCCAGCATTTT. Residues: CSVSLNNQPQHF.

The chain links TRBV2 to TRBJ2-3; 8 bases align to TRBD2. J gave up 12 bases and V 1 base, and 6 bases lay outside the gene matches. This CDR3 contains 13 residues. Germline V gene sequence: CDR1 SNHLY, CDR2 FYNNEI. The chain's CDR3 is CASSEGGLGIQYF. The CDR3 DNA follows: TGTGCCAGCAGTGAAGGGGGACTAGGGATCCAGTATTTT.

The V and J genes are TRBV7-3 and TRBJ2-1, with D hard to call. Germline lookup yields CDR1 SGHTA and CDR2 FQGTGA. V lost 1 base, J lost 8 bases, and 9 bases lay in between. The CDR3 is made up of 13 amino acids. The CDR3 bases are TGTGCCAGCAGCTTAAATCGTAAGGATGAGCAGTTCTTC. Amino acids: CASSLNRKDEQFF.

This clone came up once. This chain uses TRBV9 with TRBJ2-7; a weak D match, TRBD2 (7 bases). Trimming took off 5 bases at V and 2 bases at J, with 11 bases between the two ends. Germline CDR1 reads SGDLS; CDR2 reads YYNGEE. The CDR3 totals 13 residues. This CDR3 reads CASSPGGAYEQYF. CDR3 nucleotide sequence: TGTGCCAGCAGTCCGGGGGGCGCCTACGAGCAGTACTTC.

V and J are TRBV6-2 or TRBV6-3 and TRBJ1-2, with no clear D. Germline-derived CDR1 and CDR2 are MNHEY and SVGEGT. This CDR3 region has 13 residues. V shed 3 bases and J shed 0 bases, with 5 bases lying between them. For the CDR3, the DNA is TGTGCCAGCAGTTATCTAGCTAACTATGGCTACACCTTC. This codes for CASSYLANYGYTF.

The J gene is TRBJ1-1, the V gene TRBV15; TRBD1 agrees at 7 bases. Trimming removed 2 bases from V and 3 bases from J; junction bases left unmatched: 0. This CDR3 is built from 13 residues. CDR1 is LNHNV, CDR2 YYDKDF, per germline (reference sequence). The chain's CDR3 is CATSRQGDTEAFF. In DNA, the CDR3 is TGTGCCACCAGCAGACAGGGGGACACTGAAGCTTTCTTT.

The V gene is TRBV5-4, the J gene TRBJ2-3, with D possibly TRBD1 on 5 matching bases. In germline, CDR1 is SGHNT, CDR2 YYREEE (reference sequence). The germline V and J ends were trimmed by 3 bases and 4 bases, with 15 bases remaining between them. The CDR3 is 15 residues long. The CDR3 loop reads CASSSQATVADTQYF. The CDR3 nucleotides read TGTGCCAGCAGCTCACAGGCCACGGTGGCAGATACGCAGTATTTT.

In regard to this clone: The junction does not match germline at one end; this may be a read error. V usage is TRBV7-7 and J usage is TRBJ2-7; 9 bases are a match to TRBD2. CDR3 length: 15 residues. Germline V gene sequence: CDR1 SSHAT, CDR2 FNYEAQ (reference sequence). For the CDR3, the DNA is TGTGCTAGCAGCTTGGGTAGCGGGAGTTCCTACGAGCAGTACTTC. Translated, it gives CASSLGSGSSYEQYF.

This CDR3 is CASSPQTGGSFTDTQYF. The CDR3 region has the DNA TGTGCCAGCTCACCACAAACAGGGGGATCCTTCACAGATACGCAGTATTTT. This chain links TRBV18 with TRBJ2-3; TRBD1 matches at 8 bases. With 1 base clipped from V and 2 bases from J, the junction kept 8 bases outside the gene matches. CDR3 length: 17 amino acids. Germline CDR1 KGHSH, CDR2 LQKENI.

The rearrangement links TRBV7-8 to TRBJ2-5; D unresolved. Germline-derived CDR1 and CDR2 are SGHVS and FQNEAQ. This CDR3 is built from 15 residues. Trimming shortened V by 7 bases and J by 3 bases, and 18 bases separated the two germline ends. CDR3 nucleotide sequence: TGTGCCAGCACCCTTTTTGGTGCGACCGAAGAGACCCAGTACTTC. Residues: CASTLFGATEETQYF.

With respect to this clone: A much more abundant neighbour one base away suggests this may be a read error. The conserved closing phenylalanine or tryptophan is absent in this CDR3, likely reflecting a read error. The chain recombines TRBV27 with TRBJ1-2; 7 bases agree with TRBD1. V was clipped by 5 bases and J by 7 bases; unmatched bases: 4. This CDR3 has 12 residues. Germline V CDR1 and CDR2: MNHEY, SMNVEV (reference sequence). CDR3 loop: CASSPTGFGYTS. In nucleotides, the CDR3 is TGTGCCAGCAGTCCGACAGGGTTTGGCTACACCTCC.

This clone was picked up one time. V usage is TRBV5-8 and J usage is TRBJ2-7; 8 positions agree with TRBD1. The CDR3 length is 15 residues. Germline V CDR1 and CDR2: SGHTS, YDEGEE. The V and J ends lost 2 bases and 1 base, in that order; junction bases with no gene match: 5. CDR3 nucleotides: TGTGCCAGCAGCTTCGGACAGGGATTTTCCTACGAGCAGTACTTC. It codes for CASSFGQGFSYEQYF.

V usage is TRBV4-3 and J usage is TRBJ1-5; D is uncertain. Germline CDR1 reads LGHNA; CDR2 reads YSLEER. This CDR3 has 13 residues. The V end lost 0 bases, the J end lost 6 bases, and 6 bases lay between the germline ends. The DNA for the CDR3 is TGCGCCAGCAGCCAAGATCGGGGTCAGCCCCAGCATTTT. Protein: CASSQDRGQPQHF.

The J gene is TRBJ1-1, the V gene TRBV5-6; no clear D gene. Between the trimmed V and J ends, which lost 2 bases and 11 bases, there was a span of 13 bases. This CDR3 region has 12 residues. Germline V lookup: CDR1 SGHDT, CDR2 YYEEEE. This CDR3 reads CASSFGSQLAFF. CDR3 sequence (DNA): TGTGCCAGCAGCTTTGGTAGCCAGTTGGCTTTCTTT.

The chain uses TRBV6-2 or TRBV6-3 and TRBJ1-5, with D tentatively TRBD1 (6 bases). Germline CDR1 and CDR2: MNHEY and SVGEGT. V lost 0 bases and J lost 5, with 14 bases in between. The CDR3 loop spans 16 amino acids. The CDR3 sequence: CASSYSNRVGDQPQHF. As DNA, the CDR3 is TGTGCCAGCAGTTACTCGAACAGGGTTGGGGATCAGCCCCAGCATTTT.

About this clone itself: The junction departs from germline at one end; a sequencing error may be responsible. This chain connects TRBV4-3 to TRBJ1-5; no firm D call. Germline V gene data show CDR1 as LGHNA and CDR2 as YSLEER. CDR3 length: 13 amino acids. CDR3 coding DNA: TGCGTCAGCAGCCTTAGGCGGAACCAGCCCCAGCATTTT. Encoded protein: CVSSLRRNQPQHF.

The V gene is TRBV12-2, the J gene TRBJ2-7; the D call of TRBD2 is as the table states it, not checked on the DNA. TRBV12-2 is recorded as a pseudogene. The CDR3 runs 15 residues. Here the CDR3 DNA reads TGTGCAAGTCGTAAGACTAGCGGGAGCTCCTACGAGCAGTACTTC. Its protein product is CASRKTSGSSYEQYF.

The chain employs TRBV14 and TRBJ2-5; the match to TRBD2 covers 8 bases. This CDR3 is 18 amino acids long. The V gene end was trimmed by 1 base and the J gene end by 5 bases; junction bases not matched to a gene: 15. CDR1 SGHDN and CDR2 FVKESK come from the germline V gene. The CDR3 protein is CASSQVLVAGWTWETQYF. The CDR3 bases are TGTGCCAGCAGCCAAGTCTTGGTAGCGGGATGGACTTGGGAGACCCAGTACTTC.